Shown below are 24 T cell receptor beta chains from a single sample sequenced in a study of early T cells in non-severe SARS-CoV-2 infection. From the 5' RACE reads, TCRdb called clonotypes with MiXCR, one entry per CDR3 protein. This sample has tens of thousands of distinct CDR3 sequences, with about 9.9% found just once. The specimen sequenced was whole blood. The receptors derive from an adult who was a healthcare worker with PCR-confirmed SARS-CoV-2 infection or an uninfected control (not recorded which).

Concerning this clonotype: A much larger clone lies a single base off, so this may be a read error. The chain joins TRBV10-2 to TRBJ2-7; TRBD1 is a possible D gene (5 bases). The length of the CDR3 is 13 residues. Germline CDR1 is WSHSY and CDR2 is SAAADI. V was shortened by 9 bases and J by 4 bases, with 16 bases between the two germline ends. CDR3 coding DNA: TGCGCCAGTTGGGCAGGGCAAAGGTACGAGCAGTACTTC. It codes for CASWAGQRYEQYF.

This clonotype has a count of ten or more. The chain combines TRBV3-1 with TRBJ1-3, with D uncertain. Germline lookup yields CDR1 LGHDT and CDR2 YNNKEL (reference sequence). This CDR3 has 16 residues. Trimming cost V 4 bases and J 0 bases, with 13 bases left between them. CDR3 sequence reads: CASSPTLPGSGNTIYF. In DNA, the CDR3 is TGTGCCAGCAGCCCAACCCTCCCTGGCTCTGGAAACACCATATATTTT.

J is TRBJ2-1 and V is TRBV6-5; 7 bases align to TRBD2. Germline values: CDR1 MNHEY, CDR2 SVGAGI. With 7 bases clipped from V and 4 bases from J, the junction kept 19 bases outside the gene matches. The CDR3 covers 18 residues. The CDR3 nucleotides are TGTGCCAGCACTACGCGGGTCGGAGGAGCGGGGTCGTACAATGAGCAGTTCTTC. The encoded protein is CASTTRVGGAGSYNEQFF.

This clonotype was recorded many times. The J gene is TRBJ1-1, the V gene TRBV5-1; maybe TRBD1 (6 bases). This CDR3 is 13 amino acids long. Trimming took off 7 bases at V and 5 bases at J, with 15 bases between the two ends. Germline V gene data show CDR1 as SGHRS and CDR2 as YFSETQ. CDR3 in amino acids: CASSLGGGTEAFF. In nucleotides, the CDR3 is TGCGCCAGCTCACTTGGAGGGGGAACTGAAGCTTTCTTT.

This clonotype was picked up a small number of times. The chain joins TRBV12-3 or TRBV12-4 to TRBJ2-2, with TRBD2 identical over 7 bases. V lost 8 bases and J lost 7; bases outside the gene matches: 4. The CDR3 loop spans 12 amino acids. The CDR3 sequence is CASGGVHGELFF. In DNA, the CDR3 is TGTGCCAGCGGGGGGGTGCACGGGGAGCTGTTTTTT.

This clonotype came up many times. The chain has TRBV24-1 and TRBJ1-5, with TRBD1 matching over 8 bases. The CDR3 runs 15 residues. The V gene's germline CDR1 is KGHDR and CDR2 SFDVKD. V shed 5 bases, J shed 3 bases, and the junction held 5 bases outside the gene matches. The CDR3, as DNA: TGTGCCACCAGTGGGGGACAGGCCTTCAATCAGCCCCAGCATTTT. Protein product: CATSGGQAFNQPQHF.

The chain recombines TRBV2 with TRBJ1-5; no clear D. The CDR3 sequence is 13 residues long. Germline CDR1 and CDR2: SNHLY and FYNNEI. The V and J ends lost 7 bases and 1 base respectively, with 8 bases between them. The CDR3 coding sequence is TGTGCCAGCACATGGGAAAGCAATCAGCCCCAGCATTTT. Translation gives CASTWESNQPQHF. Full variable domain (remainder filled in from reference TRBV2 and TRBJ1-5): EPEVTQTPSHQVTQMGQEVILRCVPISNHLYFYWYRQILGQKVEFLVSFYNNEISEKSEIFDDQFSVERPDGSNFTLKIRSTKLEDSAMYFCASTWESNQPQHFGDGTRLSIL.

This clonotype was seen more than once but under ten times. V and J are TRBV19 and TRBJ2-1, with D unresolved. Germline CDR1 is LNHDA and CDR2 is SQIVND (reference sequence). The CDR3 has 15 residues. Trimming stripped 6 bases from V and 1 base from J, with 13 bases between. CDR3 loop: CASSIALGSYNEQFF. The CDR3 DNA sequence: TGTGCCAGTAGCATTGCCTTGGGGTCCTACAATGAGCAGTTCTTC.

The V gene is TRBV19, the J gene TRBJ2-1; tentatively, D is TRBD1 or TRBD2 (5 bases each). The germline CDR1 and CDR2 sequences are LNHDA and SQIVND (reference sequence). The CDR3 length is 14 residues. The V and J ends lost 8 bases and 5 bases respectively, with 16 bases between them. CDR3 bases: TGTGCCAGTTCCCTAACGGGACGGGACAATGAGCAGTTCTTC. It encodes CASSLTGRDNEQFF. The full variable domain, its missing parts supplied by reference TRBV19 and TRBJ2-1, is DGGITQSPKYLFRKEGQNVTLSCEQNLNHDAMYWYRQDPGQGLRLIYYSQIVNDFQKGDIAEGYSVSREKKESFPLTVTSAQKNPTAFYLCASSLTGRDNEQFFGPGTRLTVL.

There are a few counts of this clonotype. The chain has TRBV20-1 and TRBJ2-5; D is ambiguous. Germline V CDR1 and CDR2: DFQATT, SNEGSKA (reference sequence). The CDR3 is made up of 12 amino acids. The V gene lost 0 bases and the J gene lost 4 bases, with 6 bases spanning the gap. CDR3 nucleotide sequence: TGCAGTGCTAGAGAGAGTCGAGAGACCCAGTACTTC. Translating it yields CSARESRETQYF.

The table lists this clonotype with many counts. The J gene is TRBJ2-1, the V gene TRBV10-1; 9 nucleotides line up with TRBD2. This CDR3 is 14 amino acids long. Germline V lookup: CDR1 WNHNN, CDR2 SYGVQD (reference sequence). The trim removed 3 bases at V and 9 bases at J, leaving 6 bases unmatched. CDR3 sequence (DNA): TGCGCCAGCAGTGATAGCGGGGGTGGGAGTGAGCAGTTCTTC. Translation gives CASSDSGGGSEQFF.

The table lists this clonotype with many counts. The chain links TRBV5-1 to TRBJ2-7; TRBD2 is a possible D gene (5 bases). Germline-derived CDR1 and CDR2 are SGHRS and YFSETQ. Trimming cost V 1 base and J 6 bases, with 14 bases left between them. There are 14 residues in the CDR3. CDR3 sequence: CASSLLVGGGEQYF. Here the CDR3 DNA reads TGCGCCAGCAGCTTGTTAGTTGGAGGAGGCGAGCAGTACTTC.

This clonotype was seen more than once but under ten times. The chain joins TRBV25-1 to TRBJ2-3, with D uncertain. The germline V gene has CDR1 MGHDK and CDR2 SYGVNS. The ends were cut back, 2 bases at V and 0 bases at J, with 6 bases in the middle. The CDR3 extends over 14 amino acids. CDR3 residues: CASSEPSSTDTQYF. CDR3 sequence (DNA): TGTGCCAGCAGTGAACCATCTAGCACAGATACGCAGTATTTT.

The J gene is TRBJ2-7, the V gene TRBV6-6, with TRBD2 matching over 10 bases. The CDR3 totals 15 residues. V lost 6 bases, J lost 2 bases, and 7 bases stayed unmatched. Germline CDR1 MNHNY, CDR2 SVGAGI (reference sequence). This CDR3 is CASSTTSGATYEQYF. DNA for the CDR3: TGTGCCAGCAGCACTACTAGCGGGGCTACCTACGAGCAGTACTTC.

The chain combines TRBV29-1 with TRBJ2-3; the D gene is possibly TRBD1 (6 bases). Trimming removed 0 bases from V and 4 bases from J, with 11 bases in between. The CDR3 extends over 14 amino acids. CDR1 is SQVTM and CDR2 is ANQGSEA in the germline V gene. CDR3 loop: CSVEDRKGADTQYF. CDR3 nucleotide sequence: TGCAGCGTTGAAGACCGAAAGGGGGCAGATACGCAGTATTTT.

Comment on this clonotype: This sequence may be a read error, since a much larger clone differs from it by one base. The chain carries TRBV7-8 and TRBJ2-3; 7 bases match TRBD2. V dropped 2 bases and J dropped 2; count of bases not matched to a gene: 1. CDR3 length: 14 residues. Germline V lookup: CDR1 SGHVS, CDR2 FQNEAQ. The CDR3 sequence is CASSLLADTDTQYF. As DNA, the CDR3 is TGTGCCAGCAGCTTACTAGCGGACACAGATACGCAGTATTTT.

The CDR3 loop is CATSPSGSSYNEQFF. CDR3 nucleotides: TGTGCCACCTCTCCTAGCGGCAGCTCCTACAATGAGCAGTTCTTC. The chain is built from TRBV24-1 and TRBJ2-1; 7 positions match TRBD2. The germline V gene has CDR1 KGHDR and CDR2 SFDVKD. After removal of 9 bases from V and 0 bases from J, the junction contained 7 bases not matched to a gene. The CDR3 runs to 15 residues.

This clonotype appeared many times. The CDR3 nucleotides are TGTGCCATCAGTGGGGGGGACGGACTAAACTATGGCTACACCTTC. Translation gives CAISGGDGLNYGYTF. The V call is TRBV10-3, the J call TRBJ1-2; tentative D call: TRBD1 (5 bases). This CDR3 is built from 15 residues. Germline V gives CDR1 ENHRY, CDR2 SYGVKD. The V gene lost 4 bases and the J gene lost 2 bases, with 14 bases spanning the gap.

The chain couples TRBV29-1 to TRBJ2-2; unclear D gene. The CDR3 contains 13 residues. CDR1 and CDR2 from the germline V gene are SQVTM and ANQGSEA. Trimming removed 6 bases from V and 0 bases from J, with 8 bases in between. CDR3 residues: CSVKDPNTGELFF. CDR3 coding DNA: TGCAGCGTGAAGGACCCGAACACCGGGGAGCTGTTTTTT.

This clonotype occurred many times. V is TRBV28 and J is TRBJ2-2; D is undetermined. V lost 10 bases and J lost 6, with 12 bases in between. Germline CDR1 and CDR2: MDHEN and SYDVKM. The CDR3 totals 12 residues. The CDR3 nucleotides read TGTGCCACCCAGACCAGCCCCGGGGAGCTGTTTTTT. Its translation is CATQTSPGELFF.

This clonotype was seen repeatedly, ten times or more. The chain joins TRBV5-1 to TRBJ2-1, with D maybe TRBD1 (6 bases). V lost 0 bases and J lost 5, with 12 bases in between. Germline CDR1 SGHRS, CDR2 YFSETQ. This CDR3 region has 15 residues. DNA of the CDR3: TGCGCCAGCAGCTTGGATCCAGGGGCGGACAATGAGCAGTTCTTC. Translated, it gives CASSLDPGADNEQFF.

J is TRBJ1-1 and V is TRBV5-5; no definite D call. CDR3 length: 13 amino acids. Germline CDR1 is SGHKS and CDR2 is YYEKEE (reference sequence). The V gene lost 1 base and the J gene lost 6 bases, with 10 bases spanning the gap. CDR3 bases: TGTGCCAGCAGCTTGTCTCGGGTAGCTGAAGCTTTCTTT. Protein product: CASSLSRVAEAFF. The whole variable domain, remainder taken from reference TRBV5-5 and TRBJ1-1, is DAGVTQSPTHLIKTRGQQVTLRCSPISGHKSVSWYQQVLGQGPQFIFQYYEKEERGRGNFPDRFSARQFPNYSSELNVNALLLGDSALYLCASSLSRVAEAFFGQGTRLTVV.

This clonotype came up a few times. V and J are TRBV12-3 or TRBV12-4 and TRBJ2-7; tentatively, D is TRBD1 or TRBD2 (5 bases each). This CDR3 is built from 13 residues. Trimming shortened V by 6 bases and J by 5 bases, and 14 bases separated the two germline ends. The chain's CDR3 is CASRTGRLNEQYF. DNA for the CDR3: TGTGCCAGCAGGACGGGACGGCTTAACGAGCAGTACTTC.

This clonotype turned up a few times. The rearrangement links TRBV10-2 to TRBJ1-5; D is unclear. There are 12 residues in the CDR3. The V and J ends lost 9 bases and 3 bases respectively, with 9 bases between them. CDR1 WSHSY and CDR2 SAAADI come from the germline V gene. This CDR3 reads CASRESNQPQHF. CDR3 nucleotides: TGCGCCAGTAGGGAGTCCAATCAGCCCCAGCATTTT.